Here is one T cell receptor (beta chain) with its context. The data belong to a study of blood T cell repertoires in COVID-19. The CDR3 is made up of 15 amino acids. V gave up 1 base and J gave up 6 bases; unmatched junction bases: 5. From germline, CDR1 is KGHSH and CDR2 LQKENI. Donors in Cohort 3 who had recovered were those with two negative PCRs, healthcare professional clearance, or resolution of their symptoms. Here immunoSEQ multiplex PCR was the method, and the copy in TCRdb shows in-frame clones only, minus some. The sample lists 140,000 to 150,000 clones, 87% occurring once. The sequence came from a man aged 55 to 69 who had recovered from COVID-19. The V and J genes are TRBV18 and TRBJ1-5; 8 nucleotides align to TRBD1. The source material was PBMCs or T cells enriched from blood (not recorded which). CDR3 sequence: CASSPLQGVSQPQHF. Here the CDR3 DNA reads TGTGCCAGCTCACCACTACAGGGGGTTAGTCAGCCCCAGCATTTT.